This T cell receptor beta chain was retrieved from a study of blood T cells in healthy people across ages. Study-level points and caveats: Diversity was higher, and naive CD4+ cells more numerous, in long-lived donors than in aged donors.

This clonotype was found many times. Its antigen is still unknown. Sample-barcoded 5' priming and a J-beta primer mix drove a second PCR of about 7 to 12 cycles. TCRdb re-analysed the 5' RACE reads in MiXCR, keeping a single row per CDR3 protein. This sample yields 600,000 to 900,000 distinct CDR3 sequences, of which 20% to 30% are seen a single time; 2.5% to 3.5% belongs to the top ten. This CDR3 is built from 15 residues. Per the germline V gene, CDR1 is SGHTA and CDR2 is FQGTGA. V was clipped by 4 bases and J by 2 bases, with 13 bases between them. Researchers isolated at least 6.5 million PBMCs per sample. These data were also filed under a second study, of T cells of mothers and their children.

The rearrangement joins TRBV7-3 to TRBJ2-3; D possibly uses TRBD1 or TRBD2 (5 bases each). Sequencing used blood. This receptor was taken from a boy younger than 18 in good health. The CDR3 nucleotides read TGTGCCAGCAGCTGGACGGGACGGAACACAGATACGCAGTATTTT. Its protein is CASSWTGRNTDTQYF.